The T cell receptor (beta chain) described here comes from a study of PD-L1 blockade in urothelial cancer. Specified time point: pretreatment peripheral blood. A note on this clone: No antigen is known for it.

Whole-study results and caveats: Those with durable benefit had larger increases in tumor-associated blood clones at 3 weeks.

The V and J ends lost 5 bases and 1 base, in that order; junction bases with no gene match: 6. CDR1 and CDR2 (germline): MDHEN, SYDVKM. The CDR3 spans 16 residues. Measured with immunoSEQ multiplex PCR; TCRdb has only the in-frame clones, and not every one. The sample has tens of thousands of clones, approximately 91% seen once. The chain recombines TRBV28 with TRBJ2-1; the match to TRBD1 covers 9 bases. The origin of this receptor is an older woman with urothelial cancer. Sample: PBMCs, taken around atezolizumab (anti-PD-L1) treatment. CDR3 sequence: CASSTWGTGSYNEQFF. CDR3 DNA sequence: TGTGCCAGCAGTACGTGGGGGACAGGGTCCTACAATGAGCAGTTCTTC.